This TCR beta chain is from a study of OX40 agonist ivuxolimab in advanced cancers. Turning to this clone: Its specificity is unknown.

The CDR3 has 14 residues. Trimming took off 5 bases at V and 0 bases at J, with 5 bases between the two ends. The germline V gene has CDR1 SGHVS and CDR2 FNYEAQ. Study-level results: The work left the antigen specificity of expanded peripheral T cells undetermined.

TCRdb's table, derived via immunoSEQ multiplex PCR, lists solely in-frame clones and lacks some. The sample has about 150,000 clones; 90% to 95% are singletons. The sequenced sample was CD4+ or CD8+ T cells sorted from blood, obtained in a trial of the OX40 agonist ivuxolimab. The clonotype was recovered from an adult with an advanced solid tumor such as melanoma, head and neck, liver or kidney cancer. The chain joins TRBV7-6 to TRBJ2-6; D remains unclear. CDR3 region: CASSPRSGANVLTF. The CDR3 region has the DNA TGTGCCAGCAGCCCTCGCTCTGGGGCCAACGTCCTGACTTTC.